The 30 T cell receptor beta chains given below trace back to one sample, sequenced in a study of CD8+ T cells in alopecia areata (dated by TCRdb to the late 2010s). The time point tag for this specimen amounts to: less than 25 weeks on oral tofacitinib. Taken with the paper, the label for treatment or condition translates to: oral pan-JAK inhibitor, 5-10 mg twice daily. The method was the immunoSEQ multiplex PCR assay. For TCR sequencing, RNA was extracted from every sample and reverse transcribed into cDNA to serve as template. TCRdb stores this immuneACCESS table with in-frame sequences only. Part of the clones is absent; in the studies checked, under half of the shortfall reflects unresolved V genes, and no reason is known for the rest. The sample data list over 150,000 clones, and less than 70% of these were observed just once. Of the sample, more than 10% falls within the top ten clones. The sequencing used CD8+ T cells sorted from blood, collected at week 24, from a patient treated with tofacitinib. The receptor source for this set is a human donor with alopecia areata.

This clone turned up a few times. The J gene is TRBJ1-1, the V gene TRBV29-1; 9 nucleotides agree with TRBD1. Losses at the gene ends were 7 bases for V and 10 bases for J; bases not matched to a gene: 16. The CDR3 totals 14 residues. CDR1 SQVTM and CDR2 ANQGSEA come from the germline V gene. The CDR3 DNA is TGCAGCGCCGTGGACAGGGGAAAGATATTCGGAGCTTTCTTT. Translation: CSAVDRGKIFGAFF.

For this clone: The junction departs from the called germline gene at one end, perhaps through a read error. CDR3 coding DNA: TGCAGCGTTGTAGGGCTAGCGGGGGGGGAGTTTCGCAATGGGCAGTTCTTC. Translated, it gives CSVVGLAGGEFRNGQFF. The V and J genes are TRBV29-1 and TRBJ2-1; 12 bases line up with TRBD2. The CDR3 runs 17 residues. Looked up from germline, CDR1 is SQVTM and CDR2 is ANQGSEA.

Details on this clone: A read error may account for a junction end that differs from germline. V gene TRBV13 combines with J gene TRBJ1-5; TRBD1 is a possible D gene (6 bases). Germline V gene lookup returns CDR1 PRHDT and CDR2 FYEKMQ (reference sequence). The CDR3 is 14 residues long. The CDR3 bases are TGTGCCGGCAGCTTAAGGGGGTCGGGTCAGCCCCAGCATTTT. As protein: CAGSLRGSGQPQHF. The complete variable domain, with remaining parts taken from reference TRBV13 and TRBJ1-5, reads AAGVIQSPRHLIKEKRETATLKCYPIPRHDTVYWYQQGPGQDPQFLISFYEKMQSDKGSIPDRFSAQQFSDYHSELNMSSLELGDSALYFCAGSLRGSGQPQHFGDGTRLSIL.

This chain connects TRBV11-2 to TRBJ1-6; D not resolved. Trimming shortened V by 4 bases and J by 8 bases, and 12 bases separated the two germline ends. The CDR3 is 14 residues long. CDR1 and CDR2 from the germline V gene are SGHAT and FQNNGV. The CDR3 here is CASSSETKYSPLHF. CDR3 DNA: TGTGCCAGCAGCTCAGAAACAAAGTATTCACCCCTCCACTTT.

This clone was recorded a few times. V usage is TRBV7-2 and J usage is TRBJ1-2; D perhaps matches TRBD1 (6 bases). Trimming left V 3 bases short and J 5 bases short, with 13 bases between. CDR1 SGHTA and CDR2 FQGNSA come from the germline V gene. The CDR3 is 14 residues long. The CDR3 protein is CASSFMDSFYGYTF. CDR3 bases: TGTGCCAGCAGCTTCATGGACAGTTTTTATGGCTACACCTTC.

The CDR3 nucleotides read TGTGCCAGCAGTGAACAGGGGGACACCGGGGAGCTGTTTTTT. It is translated as CASSEQGDTGELFF. This rearrangement joins TRBV28 to TRBJ2-2, with 8 nucleotides matching TRBD1. The CDR3 has 14 residues. The germline gives CDR1 MDHEN, CDR2 SYDVKM. The J segment lost 3 bases and the V segment lost 5 bases, leaving 2 bases of the junction unmatched.

The V call is TRBV7-9, the J call TRBJ2-1; 11 bases are shared with TRBD1. The J segment lost 7 bases and the V segment lost 5 bases, leaving 10 bases of the junction unmatched. Looked up from germline, CDR1 is SEHNR and CDR2 is FQNEAQ (reference sequence). The CDR3 has 16 residues. CDR3 sequence (DNA): TGTGCCAGCAGCCCCGAGGACAGGGGGCGGTTTAATGAGCAGTTCTTC. Protein sequence: CASSPEDRGRFNEQFF.

This chain connects TRBV10-3 to TRBJ2-7; tentatively, D is TRBD2 (5 bases). The V end lost 11 bases, the J end lost 4 bases, and 18 bases lay between the germline ends. The CDR3 is 13 amino acids. Per germline, CDR1 ENHRY and CDR2 SYGVKD. This chain's CDR3 is CASRGATEYEQYF. CDR3 nucleotides: TGTGCCTCACGGGGAGCCACGGAGTACGAGCAGTACTTC.

V gene TRBV5-1 combines with J gene TRBJ2-7; 8 bases match TRBD1. V lost 4 bases to trimming and J lost 1 base; unmatched junction nucleotides: 4. Per the germline V gene, CDR1 is SGHRS and CDR2 is YFSETQ. The CDR3 is 14 residues long. The CDR3 sequence is CASSPTGVSYEQYF. DNA for the CDR3: TGCGCCAGCAGCCCGACAGGGGTATCCTACGAGCAGTACTTC.

This rearrangement joins TRBV6-1 to TRBJ1-2, with D perhaps matching TRBD1 (5 bases). CDR3 length: 15 amino acids. Trimming stripped 3 bases from V and 3 bases from J, with 14 bases between. Germline V CDR1 and CDR2: MNHNS, SASEGT. CDR3 amino acids: CASSDPWGGDYGYTF. The CDR3 DNA sequence: TGTGCCAGCAGTGATCCTTGGGGAGGGGACTATGGCTACACCTTC.

The rearrangement uses TRBV14 and TRBJ2-1, with D perhaps given as TRBD1 or TRBD2 (5 bases each). Germline-derived CDR1 and CDR2 are SGHDN and FVKESK. CDR3 length: 17 amino acids. With 2 bases removed from V and 3 bases from J, the gap between germline ends came to 17 bases. CDR3 residues: CASSQRFRDGIYNEQFF. The CDR3 DNA follows: TGTGCCAGCAGCCAAAGATTTCGGGACGGCATCTACAATGAGCAGTTCTTC.

CDR3 in amino acids: CASSLAGPSSVDTQYF. For the CDR3, the DNA is TGTGCCAGCAGTTTAGCGGGGCCTAGTAGTGTGGATACGCAGTATTTT. This rearrangement joins TRBV27 to TRBJ2-3; possibly TRBD2 for D (6 bases). Germline CDR1 MNHEY, CDR2 SMNVEV (reference sequence). There are 16 residues in the CDR3. V was pared by 2 bases and J by 6 bases, with 18 bases between.

The J gene is TRBJ2-5, the V gene TRBV29-1; perhaps D is TRBD1 or TRBD2 (5 bases each). The DNA end is a closer match to TRBJ2-7, so the J assignment may be wrong. In germline, CDR1 is SQVTM, CDR2 ANQGSEA. This CDR3 has 13 residues. CDR3 region: CSASGTSSYEQYF. The CDR3 bases are TGCAGCGCATCCGGGACGAGCTCCTACGAGCAGTACTTC.

This rearrangement joins TRBV29-1 to TRBJ1-1; tentatively, D is TRBD1 (6 bases). CDR1 and CDR2 from the germline V gene are SQVTM and ANQGSEA. The CDR3 is 11 amino acids. The germline V and J ends were trimmed by 6 bases and 9 bases, with 14 bases remaining between them. CDR3 sequence reads: CSVHREGKAFF. In nucleotides, the CDR3 is TGCAGCGTGCACAGGGAGGGTAAAGCTTTCTTT.

The CDR3 DNA reads as TGTGCCAGTAGTATCCTCCGGGCGAACACCGGGGAGCTGTTTTTT. Amino acid sequence: CASSILRANTGELFF. The rearrangement joins TRBV19 to TRBJ2-2, with D hard to call. V was pared by 3 bases and J by 0 bases, with 8 bases between. From germline, CDR1 is LNHDA and CDR2 SQIVND (reference sequence). This CDR3 region has 15 residues.

This clone was recorded many times. The V call is TRBV6-5, the J call TRBJ1-5; D not certain. Trimming left V 2 bases short and J 8 bases short, with 13 bases between. This CDR3 comprises 14 residues. Germline V CDR1 and CDR2: MNHEY, SVGAGI. The CDR3 DNA follows: TGTGCCAGCAGTTACGCGGGGAACCTTGAGCCCCAGCATTTT. This translates into CASSYAGNLEPQHF.

V and J are TRBV2 and TRBJ2-4; possible D gene TRBD2, 5 bases. Germline V gene sequence: CDR1 SNHLY, CDR2 FYNNEI. The CDR3 is 13 residues long. Trimming pared 5 bases from V and 7 bases from J, leaving 12 bases between. The CDR3 loop reads CASSLSPGNIQYF. In nucleotides, the CDR3 is TGTGCCAGCAGTTTATCCCCGGGGAACATTCAGTACTTC.

Concerning this clone: The same CDR3 arises from other DNA sequences in this sample as well. The rearrangement uses TRBV29-1 and TRBJ2-7, with D unresolved. The germline V and J ends were trimmed by 3 bases and 3 bases, with 6 bases remaining between them. The germline gives CDR1 SQVTM, CDR2 ANQGSEA. This CDR3 spans 11 amino acids. CDR3 sequence: CSVEASYEQYF. The CDR3 region has the DNA TGCAGCGTTGAGGCCAGCTACGAGCAGTACTTC.

The rearrangement uses TRBV6-6 and TRBJ1-5; 12 bases agree with TRBD1. This CDR3 is 16 amino acids long. CDR1 MNHNY and CDR2 SVGAGI come from the germline V gene (reference sequence). V shed 8 bases and J 0 bases; nucleotides not matched to a gene: 5. The CDR3 DNA follows: TGTGCCAGCCGGGACAGGGGGCTCTTTAGCAATCAGCCCCAGCATTTT. As protein: CASRDRGLFSNQPQHF.

This chain connects TRBV27 to TRBJ1-6, with 11 bases matching TRBD1. Germline V gene lookup returns CDR1 MNHEY and CDR2 SMNVEV (reference sequence). The CDR3 consists of 14 residues. J gave up 9 bases and V 6 bases, and 4 bases lay outside the gene matches. The CDR3 DNA is TGTGCCAGCAGAGGACAGGGGGCAAGTTCACCCCTCCACTTT. Translated, it gives CASRGQGASSPLHF.

J is TRBJ2-7 and V is TRBV5-6; D call uncertain. This CDR3 comprises 12 residues. V shed 2 bases and J shed 1 base, with 4 bases lying between them. The germline V gene has CDR1 SGHDT and CDR2 YYEEEE. In DNA, the CDR3 is TGTGCCAGCAGCTTTGGGTCCTACGAGCAGTACTTC. Its translation is CASSFGSYEQYF.

V usage is TRBV25-1 and J usage is TRBJ2-5, with D perhaps matching TRBD1 (6 bases). V was pared by 6 bases and J by 9 bases, with 17 bases between. The CDR3 contains 13 residues. Germline V gives CDR1 MGHDK, CDR2 SYGVNS. CDR3 sequence (DNA): TGTGCCAGCAGCATACAGGGTCCAGGGGCCCAGTACTTC. This gives the protein CASSIQGPGAQYF. Based on the CDR3 plus reference TRBV25-1 and TRBJ2-5, the full variable domain is EADIYQTPRYLVIGTGKKITLECSQTMGHDKMYWYQQDPGMELHLIHYSYGVNSTEKGDLSSESTVSRIRTEHFPLTLESARPSHTSQYLCASSIQGPGAQYFGPGTRLLVL.

This clone was detected a few times. This chain uses TRBV16 with TRBJ2-6; no clear D. Germline V gene lookup returns CDR1 KGHSY and CDR2 FQNENV. Between the trimmed V and J ends, which lost 4 bases and 0 bases, there was a span of 7 bases. This CDR3 spans 15 amino acids. CDR3 bases: TGTGCCAGCAGCCCCCGCGGCTCTGGGGCCAACGTCCTGACTTTC. This translates into CASSPRGSGANVLTF.

J is TRBJ1-1 and V is TRBV29-1; possibly TRBD1 for D (5 bases). V was shortened by 0 bases and J by 8 bases, with 10 bases between the two germline ends. The length of the CDR3 is 12 residues. CDR1 is SQVTM and CDR2 is ANQGSEA in the germline V gene. DNA for the CDR3: TGCAGCGTTGAAGATCAGGGATTCGAAGCTTTCTTT. This encodes CSVEDQGFEAFF.

This chain connects TRBV5-1 to TRBJ2-1, with a tentative D call TRBD2 (5 bases). V was shortened by 0 bases and J by 1 base, with 8 bases between the two germline ends. Germline values: CDR1 SGHRS, CDR2 YFSETQ. CDR3 length: 15 residues. The DNA for the CDR3 is TGCGCCAGCAGCTTGGCCGAGGGTTCCTACAATGAGCAGTTCTTC. Translated, it gives CASSLAEGSYNEQFF. Together with reference TRBV5-1 and TRBJ2-1, the CDR3 gives the full variable domain: KAGVTQTPRYLIKTRGQQVTLSCSPISGHRSVSWYQQTPGQGLQFLFEYFSETQRNKGNFPGRFSGRQFSNSRSEMNVSTLELGDSALYLCASSLAEGSYNEQFFGPGTRLTVL.

This clone came up a few times. This chain uses TRBV4-3 with TRBJ2-7; D is perhaps TRBD1 (6 bases). The germline CDR1 and CDR2 sequences are LGHNA and YSLEER. CDR3 length: 15 residues. The V end lost 4 bases, the J end lost 2 bases, and 15 bases lay between the germline ends. As DNA, the CDR3 is TGCGCCAGCAGCCGCGGTCAGGGGTTTGCCTACGAGCAGTACTTC. Its protein product is CASSRGQGFAYEQYF.

This clone came up a few times. The chain couples TRBV29-1 to TRBJ1-2; possible D gene TRBD1, 6 bases. V lost 1 base and J 4 bases, leaving 13 bases between the germline ends. The length of the CDR3 is 14 residues. CDR1 is SQVTM, CDR2 ANQGSEA, per germline. The CDR3 region has the DNA TGCAGCGTTGAAGGACTGCAGGGGAGCTATGGCTACACCTTC. Translated, it gives CSVEGLQGSYGYTF.

The V and J genes are TRBV7-2 and TRBJ2-3, with 8 bases matching TRBD1. Germline assignment: CDR1 SGHTA and CDR2 FQGNSA. The CDR3 is 17 residues long. Trimming removed 4 bases from V and 4 bases from J; junction bases left unmatched: 13. The CDR3 spells CASSSLFDRGNSDTQYF. CDR3 DNA: TGTGCCAGCAGCTCCCTATTTGACAGGGGTAATTCAGATACGCAGTATTTT.

The chain links TRBV5-6 to TRBJ1-5, with 7 bases that match TRBD1. The germline V gene encodes CDR1 SGHDT and CDR2 YYEEEE. The CDR3 spans 16 residues. The trim removed 4 bases at V and 1 base at J, leaving 8 bases unmatched. CDR3 residues: CASSEAGGPSNQPQHF. In DNA, the CDR3 is TGTGCCAGCAGCGAAGCAGGGGGTCCGAGCAATCAGCCCCAGCATTTT. Supplemented by reference TRBV5-6 and TRBJ1-5, the full variable domain reads DAGVTQSPTHLIKTRGQQVTLRCSPKSGHDTVSWYQQALGQGPQFIFQYYEEEERQRGNFPDRFSGHQFPNYSSELNVNALLLGDSALYLCASSEAGGPSNQPQHFGDGTRLSIL.

CDR3 sequence reads: CASSIGGSYEQYF. In DNA, the CDR3 is TGTGCCAGCAGCATCGGAGGGTCCTACGAGCAGTACTTC. This chain uses TRBV5-6 with TRBJ2-7; a possible D gene is TRBD2 (6 bases). The length of the CDR3 is 13 residues. The ends were cut back, 4 bases at V and 1 base at J, with 9 bases in the middle. Germline V gene lookup returns CDR1 SGHDT and CDR2 YYEEEE.